This TCR beta chain was sequenced in a study of T cells in localized non-small cell lung cancer. About this clone: Its specificity is unknown.

Germline V gene lookup returns CDR1 KGHSH and CDR2 LQKENI. The length of the CDR3 is 15 residues. The V gene end was trimmed by 3 bases and the J gene end by 7 bases; junction bases not matched to a gene: 5. Study observations and caveats: Uninvolved adjacent lung showed the highest T cell clonality, exceeding tumor.

Some clones are missing from TCRdb's copy, which holds only in-frame ones; the method was immunoSEQ multiplex PCR. Of about 41,000 clones detected, roughly 84% appear once; the ten largest clones hold almost 8%. The material sequenced was PBMCs, taken before any cancer treatment. The chain recombines TRBV18 with TRBJ2-1; TRBD1 agrees at 11 bases. The receptor was derived from a man between 35 and 75 years old with stage II lung adenocarcinoma. The CDR3 region is CASSPRDRGGNEQFF. As DNA, the CDR3 is TGTGCCAGCTCACCCCGGGACAGGGGGGGGAATGAGCAGTTCTTC.